The 23 T cell receptor beta chains reported below all come from one sample, sequenced in a study of response to subunit inactivated influenza vaccine. TCRdb re-called the RT-PCR reads through MiXCR, storing one row per CDR3 protein. The table shows about 650,000 distinct CDR3 sequences, with approximately 14% occurring only once. The specimen was PBMCs from blood, collected 12 days after vaccination. These receptors all come from a man aged 50 to 59 who received an inactivated influenza vaccine.

There are a few counts of this clonotype. This chain uses TRBV20-1 with TRBJ2-1, with TRBD2 as a possible D gene (5 bases). CDR1 DFQATT and CDR2 SNEGSKA come from the germline V gene (reference sequence). The CDR3 is 13 residues long. The germline V and J ends were trimmed by 7 bases and 1 base, with 11 bases remaining between them. CDR3 nucleotides: TGCAGTGGAGCCAGCGGTTCCTACAATGAGCAGTTCTTC. Its translation is CSGASGSYNEQFF.

In its sample, this clonotype was seen a few times. The chain links TRBV15 to TRBJ1-6; D gene unclear. This CDR3 is built from 14 residues. In germline, CDR1 is LNHNV, CDR2 YYDKDF (reference sequence). Trimming shortened V by 0 bases and J by 8 bases, and 8 bases separated the two germline ends. The CDR3 protein is CATSRDRSDSPLHF. DNA for the CDR3: TGTGCCACCAGCAGAGATCGATCGGATTCACCCCTCCACTTT.

This clonotype turned up a few times. This chain links TRBV20-1 with TRBJ1-2; weak D call: TRBD1 (6 bases). V was cut by 0 bases and J by 8 bases, with 10 bases left in between. Germline V CDR1 and CDR2: DFQATT, SNEGSKA (reference sequence). The CDR3 contains 12 residues. The CDR3 spells CSARDGGAGYTF. CDR3 coding DNA: TGCAGTGCTAGAGATGGGGGGGCCGGCTACACCTTC.

This clonotype turned up a few times. V usage is TRBV20-1 and J usage is TRBJ2-7, with TRBD1 matching 12 bases. With 2 bases clipped from V and 6 bases from J, the junction kept 5 bases outside the gene matches. This CDR3 has 14 amino acids. Germline CDR1 is DFQATT and CDR2 is SNEGSKA (reference sequence). CDR3 in amino acids: CSARFRDRGLEQYF. Written as DNA, the CDR3 is TGCAGTGCTAGATTCCGGGACAGGGGGCTCGAGCAGTACTTC.

The rearrangement links TRBV20-1 to TRBJ2-1; 11 bases are a match to TRBD2. After removal of 6 bases from V and 6 bases from J, the junction contained 4 bases not matched to a gene. The CDR3 consists of 13 residues. Per germline, CDR1 DFQATT and CDR2 SNEGSKA (reference sequence). CDR3 sequence (DNA): TGCAGTGCCCTTAGCGGGGGGGGCAATGAGCAGTTCTTC. Its translation is CSALSGGGNEQFF.

This clonotype was seen a few times. V usage is TRBV7-8 and J usage is TRBJ2-7, with 9 bases aligning to TRBD1. Germline trimming cut 2 bases from V and 2 bases from J; bases unmatched to any gene: 7. The CDR3 sequence is 16 residues long. Looked up from germline, CDR1 is SGHVS and CDR2 is FQNEAQ. CDR3 bases: TGTGCCAGCAGCTTATATTCCGGGACAGGGACCTACGAGCAGTACTTC. As protein: CASSLYSGTGTYEQYF.

Ten or more counts support this clonotype. The chain links TRBV30 to TRBJ2-1, with a weak D call TRBD2 (6 bases). V was clipped by 5 bases and J by 1 base, with 21 bases between them. This CDR3 has 17 amino acids. Germline assignment: CDR1 GTSNPN and CDR2 SVGIG (reference sequence). This CDR3 reads CAWRMGPGEISYNEQFF. The CDR3 DNA sequence: TGTGCCTGGCGAATGGGACCGGGGGAGATTTCCTACAATGAGCAGTTCTTC.

CDR3 bases: TGCAGCGTTGTCACCGGGGACCGCTATAATTCACCCCTCCACTTT. This translates into CSVVTGDRYNSPLHF. The chain carries TRBV29-1 and TRBJ1-6, with D maybe TRBD1 (5 bases). V was pared by 4 bases and J by 3 bases, with 13 bases between. Germline V lookup: CDR1 SQVTM, CDR2 ANQGSEA. The length of the CDR3 is 15 residues.

This clonotype was observed a few times. The chain combines TRBV3-1 with TRBJ2-5, with a weak D call TRBD2 (6 bases). The CDR3 sequence is 15 residues long. The V gene's germline CDR1 is LGHDT and CDR2 YNNKEL (reference sequence). The V and J ends lost 3 bases and 1 base respectively, with 12 bases between them. In DNA, the CDR3 is TGTGCCAGCAGCCAGCGGGAAGGGGTCCAAGAGACCCAGTACTTC. This encodes CASSQREGVQETQYF.

The chain joins TRBV7-2 to TRBJ2-1; D is possibly TRBD2 (6 bases). V lost 4 bases and J lost 3, with 10 bases in between. The CDR3 totals 14 residues. Germline lookup yields CDR1 SGHTA and CDR2 FQGNSA. CDR3 residues: CASSSRGGYNEQFF. The CDR3, as DNA: TGTGCCAGCAGCTCTAGGGGAGGCTACAATGAGCAGTTCTTC.

This chain uses TRBV15 with TRBJ1-5, with D perhaps TRBD1 (6 bases). The CDR3 totals 14 residues. The V and J ends lost 6 bases and 3 bases respectively, with 12 bases between them. The germline V gene encodes CDR1 LNHNV and CDR2 YYDKDF (reference sequence). The DNA of the CDR3 is TGTGCCACCAGTCAAGACAGGAACAATCAGCCCCAGCATTTT. Translation: CATSQDRNNQPQHF.

The chain is built from TRBV10-3 and TRBJ2-1; D ambiguous. V shed 7 bases and J shed 3 bases, with 10 bases lying between them. Germline loops: CDR1 ENHRY, CDR2 SYGVKD. The CDR3 contains 13 residues. The CDR3 DNA sequence: TGTGCCATCACTAAATCAGGCTACAATGAGCAGTTCTTC. Translation: CAITKSGYNEQFF.

The chain combines TRBV4-1 with TRBJ2-1; 12 bases map to TRBD2. The germline CDR1 and CDR2 sequences are MGHRA and YSYEKL. This CDR3 is 16 amino acids long. The trim removed 0 bases at V and 12 bases at J, leaving 9 bases unmatched. Here the CDR3 DNA reads TGCGCCAGCAGCCAAGATCTTGCTAGCGGGAGGGTCGGGCAGTTCTTC. This encodes CASSQDLASGRVGQFF.

Ten or more counts support this clonotype. The chain employs TRBV12-3 or TRBV12-4 and TRBJ2-7; 7 bases are a match to TRBD1. J lost 3 bases, V lost 6 bases, and 2 bases had no gene match. This CDR3 contains 12 residues. The CDR3 reads CASRRDSYEQYF. CDR3 coding DNA: TGTGCCAGCAGGAGGGACAGCTACGAGCAGTACTTC.

V usage is TRBV15 and J usage is TRBJ2-1; unclear D gene. CDR3 length equals 17 residues. V was pared by 1 base and J by 7 bases, with 20 bases between. CDR1 and CDR2 (germline): LNHNV, YYDKDF (reference sequence). CDR3 loop: CATSRAVTRHALNEQFF. Here the CDR3 DNA reads TGTGCCACCAGCAGAGCCGTAACGCGCCACGCTTTGAATGAGCAGTTCTTC.

The table lists this clonotype with a few counts. The rearrangement links TRBV6-5 to TRBJ2-1; D perhaps matches TRBD2 (6 bases). Looked up from germline, CDR1 is MNHEY and CDR2 is SVGAGI. The CDR3 consists of 13 residues. V was clipped by 4 bases and J by 7 bases, with 11 bases between them. Here the CDR3 reads CASSSLGRNEQFF. CDR3 in DNA: TGTGCCAGCAGTTCCTTGGGGAGGAATGAGCAGTTCTTC.

In this sample, this clonotype turned up many times. The chain links TRBV5-1 to TRBJ2-7; possibly TRBD1 for D (5 bases). Germline CDR1 and CDR2: SGHRS and YFSETQ. CDR3 length: 12 residues. The V end was cut by 4 bases, the J end by 6 bases, with 11 bases between. The CDR3 reads CASSRERGEQYF. Written as DNA, the CDR3 is TGCGCCAGCAGCCGAGAAAGGGGCGAGCAGTACTTC. The full variable domain, rest sourced from reference TRBV5-1 and TRBJ2-7, is KAGVTQTPRYLIKTRGQQVTLSCSPISGHRSVSWYQQTPGQGLQFLFEYFSETQRNKGNFPGRFSGRQFSNSRSEMNVSTLELGDSALYLCASSRERGEQYFGPGTRLTVT.

About this clonotype: The junction differs from germline at one of its ends, possibly a read error. The rearrangement joins TRBV7-8 to TRBJ2-5; the match to TRBD2 covers 8 bases. The length of the CDR3 is 16 residues. From germline, CDR1 is SGHVS and CDR2 FQNEAQ. CDR3 sequence: CASILNEREIQETQYF. The CDR3 region has the DNA TGTGCCAGCATCTTAAACGAGCGGGAGATCCAAGAGACCCAGTACTTC.

This sequence joins TRBV20-1 and TRBJ1-6; TRBD1 matches 7 bases. CDR3 length equals 15 residues. Germline V gene lookup returns CDR1 DFQATT and CDR2 SNEGSKA (reference sequence). V was clipped by 6 bases and J by 3 bases; unmatched bases: 8. The DNA for the CDR3 is TGCAGTGCCCCGACAGGGTTCGGCTATAATTCACCCCTCCACTTT. Its translation is CSAPTGFGYNSPLHF.

This clonotype was counted a few times. The genes are TRBV20-1 and TRBJ1-1; D is unresolved. CDR1 is DFQATT, CDR2 SNEGSKA, per germline (reference sequence). V lost 1 base and J lost 3, with 12 bases in between. The CDR3 loop spans 14 amino acids. The CDR3 here is CSARVPLGHTEAFF. The CDR3 DNA reads as TGCAGTGCTAGAGTCCCCCTGGGCCACACTGAAGCTTTCTTT.

J is TRBJ2-7 and V is TRBV6-1; TRBD1 agrees at 7 bases. Looked up from germline, CDR1 is MNHNS and CDR2 is SASEGT. V gave up 7 bases and J gave up 6 bases; unmatched junction bases: 12. The CDR3 spans 14 residues. The CDR3 sequence: CASTHKTGVGEQYF. CDR3 DNA sequence: TGTGCCAGCACTCACAAAACAGGGGTGGGCGAGCAGTACTTC.

V is TRBV7-9 and J is TRBJ2-7, with 9 bases matching TRBD1. Germline V gives CDR1 SEHNR, CDR2 FQNEAQ (reference sequence). V shed 5 bases, J shed 5 bases, and the junction held 10 bases outside the gene matches. CDR3 length: 15 amino acids. The CDR3 coding sequence is TGTGCCAGCAGCCCGGGACAGGGAAAATCCCACGAGCAGTACTTC. As protein: CASSPGQGKSHEQYF.

The V gene is TRBV4-2, the J gene TRBJ2-3, with 10 positions matching TRBD2. CDR3 length: 20 amino acids. Germline CDR1 LGHNA, CDR2 YNFKEQ. The V gene end was trimmed by 3 bases and the J gene end by 1 base; junction bases not matched to a gene: 16. CDR3 amino acids: CASSQTILASGGAGTDTQYF. In DNA, the CDR3 is TGTGCCAGCAGCCAGACCATCCTGGCCAGCGGGGGGGCCGGCACAGATACGCAGTATTTT.